This passage covers 17 T cell receptor beta chains from one sample sequenced in a study of T cells in Graves' hyperthyroidism and ophthalmopathy. What was amplified from RNA transcripts were TCR beta CDR3 regions. The TCR CDR3 was amplified in a first-round RT-PCR using the HTBI primer set. TCRdb used MiXCR to reprocess the multiplex PCR reads, holding one entry per CDR3 protein. Of approximately 600,000 distinct CDR3 sequences listed, 13% to 15% are singletons. Sequenced material: blood. All receptors come from a woman aged 18-29 years with Graves' ophthalmopathy.

Many counts were recorded for this clonotype. The chain has TRBV25-1 and TRBJ2-3; 7 positions agree with TRBD1. Per germline, CDR1 MGHDK and CDR2 SYGVNS. With 6 bases clipped from V and 2 bases from J, the junction kept 8 bases outside the gene matches. This CDR3 is built from 15 residues. CDR3 nucleotide sequence: TGTGCCAGCAGACCCACGGGACAGCTCACAGATACGCAGTATTTT. It specifies CASRPTGQLTDTQYF.

This clonotype was seen at least ten times. This chain connects TRBV30 to TRBJ2-1, with 8 bases aligning to TRBD2. Trimming took 4 bases from V and 8 from J; bases not matched to a gene: 4. The CDR3 is 12 residues long. Germline CDR1 is GTSNPN and CDR2 is SVGIG (reference sequence). CDR3 sequence reads: CAWNGGADEQFF. The CDR3 coding sequence is TGTGCCTGGAACGGGGGGGCGGATGAGCAGTTCTTC.

Comment on this clonotype: Given a much more abundant clone one base away, this may be a read error. The V call is TRBV2, the J call TRBJ1-5; 11 bases line up with TRBD1. The CDR3 has 15 amino acids. Germline V gene data show CDR1 as SNHLY and CDR2 as FYNNEI. Here the CDR3 DNA reads TGTGTCAGCACCCGGGACAGGGGGGGCAATCAGCCCCAGCATTTT. Its protein product is CVSTRDRGGNQPQHF.

This clonotype occurred many times. The chain joins TRBV30 to TRBJ1-2; D gene unclear. This CDR3 spans 13 amino acids. Germline-derived CDR1 and CDR2 are GTSNPN and SVGIG (reference sequence). V was clipped by 0 bases and J by 1 base, with 6 bases between them. CDR3 sequence reads: CAWSVPVNYGYTF. The CDR3 DNA reads as TGTGCCTGGAGTGTACCAGTTAACTATGGCTACACCTTC.

This clonotype was picked up many times. The chain employs TRBV10-3 and TRBJ1-2; no reliable D call. The germline CDR1 and CDR2 sequences are ENHRY and SYGVKD. Trimming shortened V by 3 bases and J by 3 bases, and 2 bases separated the two germline ends. The CDR3 has 11 residues. CDR3 sequence: CAISDDYGYTF. The CDR3 nucleotides are TGTGCCATCAGTGATGACTATGGCTACACCTTC.

This clonotype was picked up many times. This chain joins TRBV7-2 and TRBJ1-4; 11 bases are shared with TRBD1. The CDR3 contains 14 residues. Losses at the gene ends were 6 bases for V and 4 bases for J; bases not matched to a gene: 1. The germline V gene has CDR1 SGHTA and CDR2 FQGNSA. CDR3 coding DNA: TGTGCCAGCAGGGGGACAGGGGGTAATGAAAAACTGTTTTTT. It translates to CASRGTGGNEKLFF.

This clonotype was picked up a small number of times. The gene calls are TRBV9 and TRBJ1-6, with a possible D match to TRBD1 (6 bases). The CDR3 totals 13 residues. The germline V and J ends were trimmed by 0 bases and 10 bases, with 8 bases remaining between them. CDR1 is SGDLS, CDR2 YYNGEE, per germline. The DNA of the CDR3 is TGTGCCAGCAGCGTAGCGGGGGCGTCACCCCTCCACTTT. This sequence encodes CASSVAGASPLHF. Complete variable domain (other parts from reference TRBV9 and TRBJ1-6): DSGVTQTPKHLITATGQRVTLRCSPRSGDLSVYWYQQSLDQGLQFLIQYYNGEERAKGNILERFSAQQFPDLHSELNLSSLELGDSALYFCASSVAGASPLHFGNGTRLTVT.

On this clonotype itself: The junction departs from the called germline gene at one end, perhaps through a read error. The rearrangement uses TRBV7-7 and TRBJ2-3; the D is unclear. The CDR3 covers 13 residues. Germline values: CDR1 SSHAT, CDR2 FNYEAQ (reference sequence). In nucleotides, the CDR3 is TGTGCTAGCAGCTTAGAATCGGCAGATACGCAGTATTTT. Its translation is CASSLESADTQYF.

This clonotype was seen ten or more times. The chain recombines TRBV28 with TRBJ1-1, with a weak D call TRBD1 (5 bases). Germline V gives CDR1 MDHEN, CDR2 SYDVKM. The CDR3 covers 15 residues. The V end lost 4 bases, the J end lost 5 bases, and 17 bases lay between the germline ends. The CDR3 nucleotides read TGTGCCAGCAGTTACCGGGGGAGGGCGGGTACTGAAGCTTTCTTT. Residues: CASSYRGRAGTEAFF. Complete variable domain (other parts from reference TRBV28 and TRBJ1-1): DVKVTQSSRYLVKRTGEKVFLECVQDMDHENMFWYRQDPGLGLRLIYFSYDVKMKEKGDIPEGYSVSREKKERFSLILESASTNQTSMYLCASSYRGRAGTEAFFGQGTRLTVV.

This clonotype was picked up many times. This chain connects TRBV27 to TRBJ2-3, with D perhaps matching TRBD2 (6 bases). The CDR3 is made up of 14 amino acids. V lost 2 bases and J lost 7, with 13 bases in between. The V gene's germline CDR1 is MNHEY and CDR2 SMNVEV (reference sequence). CDR3 sequence (DNA): TGTGCCAGCAGTTTAGCCCGGGACTTGTATACGCAGTATTTT. Translation: CASSLARDLYTQYF.

On this clonotype itself: The junction departs from germline at one end; a sequencing error may be responsible. The chain carries TRBV28 and TRBJ1-3; possibly TRBD1 for D (5 bases). The CDR3 has 16 amino acids. Germline V lookup: CDR1 MDHEN, CDR2 SYDVKM. The CDR3 loop reads CAGSLPQADSGNTIYF. CDR3 nucleotides: TGTGCCGGCAGTTTACCACAGGCCGACTCTGGAAACACCATATATTTT.

The table lists this clonotype with a few counts. V and J are TRBV5-6 and TRBJ2-6; 7 nucleotides align to TRBD2. The CDR3 has 17 residues. Germline trimming cut 4 bases from V and 0 bases from J; bases unmatched to any gene: 7. Germline-derived CDR1 and CDR2 are SGHDT and YYEEEE. CDR3 bases: TGTGCCAGCAGCCATCAAGGGAGGGGCTCTGGGGCCAACGTCCTGACTTTC. Translating gives CASSHQGRGSGANVLTF.

This clonotype occurred many times. The rearrangement uses TRBV15 and TRBJ2-5; possibly TRBD2 for D (6 bases). With 0 bases removed from V and 4 bases from J, the gap between germline ends came to 9 bases. This CDR3 is 14 amino acids long. Germline V gene lookup returns CDR1 LNHNV and CDR2 YYDKDF (reference sequence). CDR3 coding DNA: TGTGCCACCAGCAGAGATCTCGGGAGAGAGACCCAGTACTTC. This sequence encodes CATSRDLGRETQYF.

This clonotype was seen a handful of times. This chain uses TRBV20-1 with TRBJ2-5, with D tentatively TRBD1 (5 bases). This CDR3 spans 14 amino acids. V was cut by 7 bases and J by 0 bases, with 15 bases left in between. Germline loops: CDR1 DFQATT, CDR2 SNEGSKA (reference sequence). The CDR3 sequence is CSGARGWYQETQYF. Here the CDR3 DNA reads TGCAGTGGTGCTAGGGGCTGGTACCAAGAGACCCAGTACTTC.

This clonotype appeared many times. An end of the junction differs from the germline gene, which may be a read error. The chain has TRBV20-1 and TRBJ2-3; D possibly matches TRBD1 or TRBD2 (5 bases each). Germline values: CDR1 DFQATT, CDR2 SNEGSKA (reference sequence). The CDR3 is made up of 12 amino acids. In DNA form, the CDR3 reads TGCAGTGCTTTAGCGAGCACAGGTACGCAGTATTTT. This encodes CSALASTGTQYF.

This clonotype has at least ten counts. The rearrangement uses TRBV11-2 and TRBJ2-2; D might be TRBD1 (6 bases). Between the trimmed V and J ends, which lost 3 bases and 4 bases, there was a span of 9 bases. The germline V gene encodes CDR1 SGHAT and CDR2 FQNNGV. This CDR3 contains 14 residues. CDR3 residues: CASSFRDITGELFF. Written as DNA, the CDR3 is TGTGCCAGCAGCTTCCGGGACATCACCGGGGAGCTGTTTTTT. The full variable domain, completed using reference TRBV11-2 and TRBJ2-2, is EAGVAQSPRYKIIEKRQSVAFWCNPISGHATLYWYQQILGQGPKLLIQFQNNGVVDDSQLPKDRFSAERLKGVDSTLKIQPAKLEDSAVYLCASSFRDITGELFFGEGSRLTVL.

This clonotype was seen ten or more times. The chain uses TRBV7-6 and TRBJ1-6, with a tentative D call TRBD1 (6 bases). CDR1 and CDR2 from the germline V gene are SGHVS and FNYEAQ. This CDR3 contains 14 residues. Trimming took 5 bases from V and 10 from J, leaving 15 bases between them. CDR3 sequence: CASSPLGAPSPLHF. Written as DNA, the CDR3 is TGTGCCAGCAGCCCGCTGGGGGCGCCGTCACCCCTCCACTTT.